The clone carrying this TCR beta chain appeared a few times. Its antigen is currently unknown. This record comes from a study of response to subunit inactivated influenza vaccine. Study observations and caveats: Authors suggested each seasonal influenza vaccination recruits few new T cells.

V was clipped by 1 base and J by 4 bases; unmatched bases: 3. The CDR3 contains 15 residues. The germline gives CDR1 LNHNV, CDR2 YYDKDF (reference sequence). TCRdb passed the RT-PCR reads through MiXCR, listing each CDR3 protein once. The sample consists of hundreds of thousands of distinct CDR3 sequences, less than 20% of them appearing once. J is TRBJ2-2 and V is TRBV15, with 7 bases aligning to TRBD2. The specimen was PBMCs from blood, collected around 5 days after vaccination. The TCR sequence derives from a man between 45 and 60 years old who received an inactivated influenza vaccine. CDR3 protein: CATSRAGGITGELFF. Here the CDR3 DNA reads TGTGCCACCAGCAGAGCGGGAGGTATCACCGGGGAGCTGTTTTTT.